This paragraph covers one TCR beta chain sequence. Its target is unknown. These data belong to a study of T cell responses to AZD1222 COVID-19 vaccine. Study-wide findings and caveats: Most donors were white British and more were female, and clonal diversity was possibly underestimated. Vaccine-related CD4 TCRs covered spike, predominating at 160-218 and 743-854. Only a handful of individuals given AZD1222 were seropositive at baseline.

Timing groups of about 4 and about 12 weeks for second doses were pooled. Germline V CDR1 and CDR2: SGHRS, YFSETQ. V lost 0 bases to trimming and J lost 8 bases; unmatched junction nucleotides: 2. The CDR3 runs 13 residues. Profiled with immunoSEQ multiplex PCR; TCRdb holds only in-frame clones, not every one. The top ten clones hold 25% to 30% of a sample with 70,000 to 95,000 clones, 85% to 95% of them seen once. The TCR sequence derives from an adult who received the AZD1222 COVID-19 vaccine. The sample here was peripheral blood, taken 28 days after the second AZD1222 dose. The chain links TRBV5-1 to TRBJ2-1; 7 positions match TRBD2. The CDR3 DNA sequence: TGCGCCAGCAGCTTGGCCGGGGGGTATGAGCAGTTCTTC. Translating it yields CASSLAGGYEQFF.